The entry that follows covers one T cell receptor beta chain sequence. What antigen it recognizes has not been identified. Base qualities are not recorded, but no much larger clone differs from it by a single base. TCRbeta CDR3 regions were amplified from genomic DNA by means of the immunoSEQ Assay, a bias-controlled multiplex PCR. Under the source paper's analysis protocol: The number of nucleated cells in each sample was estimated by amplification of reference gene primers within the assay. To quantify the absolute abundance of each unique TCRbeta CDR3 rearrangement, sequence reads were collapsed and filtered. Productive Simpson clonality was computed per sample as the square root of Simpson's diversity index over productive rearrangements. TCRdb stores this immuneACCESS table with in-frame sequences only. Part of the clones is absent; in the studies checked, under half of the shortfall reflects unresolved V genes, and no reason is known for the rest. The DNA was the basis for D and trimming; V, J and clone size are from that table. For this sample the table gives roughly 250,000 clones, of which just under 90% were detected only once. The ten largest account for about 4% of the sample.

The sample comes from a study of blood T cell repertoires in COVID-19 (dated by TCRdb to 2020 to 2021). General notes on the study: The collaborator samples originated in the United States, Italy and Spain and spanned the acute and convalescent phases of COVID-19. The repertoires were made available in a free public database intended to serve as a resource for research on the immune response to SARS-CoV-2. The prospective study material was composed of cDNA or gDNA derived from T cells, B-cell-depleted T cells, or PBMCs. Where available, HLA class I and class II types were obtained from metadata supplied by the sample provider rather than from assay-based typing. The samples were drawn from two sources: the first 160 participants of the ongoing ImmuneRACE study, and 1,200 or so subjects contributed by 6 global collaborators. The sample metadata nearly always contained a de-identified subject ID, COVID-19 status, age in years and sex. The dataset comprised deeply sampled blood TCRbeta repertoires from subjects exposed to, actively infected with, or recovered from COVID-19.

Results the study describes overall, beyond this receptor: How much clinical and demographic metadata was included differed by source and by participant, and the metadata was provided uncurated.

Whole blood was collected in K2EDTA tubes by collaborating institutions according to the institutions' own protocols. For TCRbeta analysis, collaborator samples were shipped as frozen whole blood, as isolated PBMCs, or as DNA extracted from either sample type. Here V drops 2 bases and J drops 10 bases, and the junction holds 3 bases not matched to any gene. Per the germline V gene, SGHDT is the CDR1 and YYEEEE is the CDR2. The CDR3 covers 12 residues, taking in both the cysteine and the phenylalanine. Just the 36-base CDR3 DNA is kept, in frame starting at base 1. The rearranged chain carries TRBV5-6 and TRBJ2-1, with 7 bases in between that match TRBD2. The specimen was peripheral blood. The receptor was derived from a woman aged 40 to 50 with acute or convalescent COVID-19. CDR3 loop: CASSFTSEEQFF. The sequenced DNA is TGTGCCAGCAGCTTTACTAGCGAGGAGCAGTTCTTC.